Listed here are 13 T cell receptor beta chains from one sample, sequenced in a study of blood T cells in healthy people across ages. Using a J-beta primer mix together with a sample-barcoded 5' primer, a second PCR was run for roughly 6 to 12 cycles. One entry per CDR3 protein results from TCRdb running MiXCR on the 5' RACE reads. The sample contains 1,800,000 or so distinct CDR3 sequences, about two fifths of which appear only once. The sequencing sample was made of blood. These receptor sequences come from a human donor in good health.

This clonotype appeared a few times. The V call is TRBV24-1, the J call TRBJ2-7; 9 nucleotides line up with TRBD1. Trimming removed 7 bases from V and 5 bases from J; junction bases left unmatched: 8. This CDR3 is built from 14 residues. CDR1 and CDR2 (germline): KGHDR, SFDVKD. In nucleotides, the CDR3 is TGTGCCACCAGGGAAGATTGGGACAGGGACGAGCAGTACTTC. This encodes CATREDWDRDEQYF.

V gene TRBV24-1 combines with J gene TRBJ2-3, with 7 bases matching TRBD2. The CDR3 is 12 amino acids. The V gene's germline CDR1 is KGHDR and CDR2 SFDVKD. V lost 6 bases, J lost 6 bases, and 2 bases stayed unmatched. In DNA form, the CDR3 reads TGTGCCACCAGTAAGGGAGGGGATACGCAGTATTTT. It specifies CATSKGGDTQYF.

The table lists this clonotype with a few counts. CDR3 in amino acids: CASSYSPGSAYEQYF. Here the CDR3 DNA reads TGTGCCAGCAGTTACTCCCCAGGGTCAGCCTACGAGCAGTACTTC. The V call is TRBV6-2 or TRBV6-3, the J call TRBJ2-7; D might be TRBD1 (5 bases). The germline V gene encodes CDR1 MNHEY and CDR2 SVGEGT. The germline V and J ends were trimmed by 0 bases and 2 bases, with 11 bases remaining between them. The CDR3 length is 15 residues.

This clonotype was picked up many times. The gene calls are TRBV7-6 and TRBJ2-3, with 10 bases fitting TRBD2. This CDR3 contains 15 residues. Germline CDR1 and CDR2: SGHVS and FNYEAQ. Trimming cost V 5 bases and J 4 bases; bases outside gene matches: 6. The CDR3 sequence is CASSQLAGSSDTQYF. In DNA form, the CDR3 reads TGTGCCAGCAGCCAACTAGCGGGGAGCTCAGATACGCAGTATTTT.

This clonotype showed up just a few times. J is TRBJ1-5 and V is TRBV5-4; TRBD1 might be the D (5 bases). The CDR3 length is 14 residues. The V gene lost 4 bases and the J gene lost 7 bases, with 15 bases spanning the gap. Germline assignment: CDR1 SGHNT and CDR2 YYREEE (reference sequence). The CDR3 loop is CASSTWGVWQPQHF. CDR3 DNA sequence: TGTGCCAGCAGCACGTGGGGGGTATGGCAGCCCCAGCATTTT.

CDR3 residues: CASGGGSDTQYF. The CDR3, as DNA: TGTGCCAGCGGCGGGGGGTCAGATACGCAGTATTTT. This sequence joins TRBV7-2 and TRBJ2-3; the match to TRBD2 covers 8 bases. CDR1 and CDR2 (germline): SGHTA, FQGNSA. The CDR3 is 12 amino acids. The trim removed 8 bases at V and 4 bases at J, leaving 2 bases unmatched.

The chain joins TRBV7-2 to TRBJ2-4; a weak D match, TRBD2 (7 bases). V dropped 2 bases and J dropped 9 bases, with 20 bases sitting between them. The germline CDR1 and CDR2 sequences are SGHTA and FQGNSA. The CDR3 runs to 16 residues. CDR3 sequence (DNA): TGTGCCAGCAGCTTATTCGAGACACGGAGGGGGGGCATTCAGTACTTC. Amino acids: CASSLFETRRGGIQYF. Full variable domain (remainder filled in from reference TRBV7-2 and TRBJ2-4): GAGVSQSPSNKVTEKGKDVELRCDPISGHTALYWYRQSLGQGLEFLIYFQGNSAPDKSGLPSDRFSAERTGGSVSTLTIQRTQQEDSAVYLCASSLFETRRGGIQYFGAGTRLSVL.

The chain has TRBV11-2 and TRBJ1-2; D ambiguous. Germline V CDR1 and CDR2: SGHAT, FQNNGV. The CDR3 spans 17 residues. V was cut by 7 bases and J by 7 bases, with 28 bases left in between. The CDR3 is CASIKPVGSEGKGGYTF. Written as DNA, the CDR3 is TGTGCCAGCATCAAACCCGTAGGGAGTGAAGGAAAAGGTGGCTACACCTTC.

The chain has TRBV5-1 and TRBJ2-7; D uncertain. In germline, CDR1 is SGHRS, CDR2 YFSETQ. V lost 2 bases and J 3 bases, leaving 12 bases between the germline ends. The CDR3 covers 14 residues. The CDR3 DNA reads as TGCGCCAGCAGCTTAGGAAACGGGCTCTACGAGCAGTACTTC. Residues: CASSLGNGLYEQYF.

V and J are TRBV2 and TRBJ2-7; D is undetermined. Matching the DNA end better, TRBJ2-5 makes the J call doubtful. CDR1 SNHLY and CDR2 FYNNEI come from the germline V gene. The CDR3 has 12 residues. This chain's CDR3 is CASSENWETQYF. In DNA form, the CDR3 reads TGTGCCAGCAGTGAAAATTGGGAGACCCAGTACTTC.

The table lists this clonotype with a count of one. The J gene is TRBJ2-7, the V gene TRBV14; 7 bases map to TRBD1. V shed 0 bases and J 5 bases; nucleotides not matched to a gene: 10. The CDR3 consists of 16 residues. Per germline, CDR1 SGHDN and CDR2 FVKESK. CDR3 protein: CASSQEAGQEPHEQYF. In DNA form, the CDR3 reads TGTGCCAGCAGCCAAGAAGCCGGACAGGAACCCCACGAGCAGTACTTC.

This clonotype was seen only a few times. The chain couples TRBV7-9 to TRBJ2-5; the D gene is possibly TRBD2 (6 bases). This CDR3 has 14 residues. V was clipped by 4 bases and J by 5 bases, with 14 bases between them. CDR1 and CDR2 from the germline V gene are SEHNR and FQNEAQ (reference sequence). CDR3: CASSSTGDVETQYF. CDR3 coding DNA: TGTGCCAGCAGCTCGACGGGGGATGTGGAGACCCAGTACTTC.

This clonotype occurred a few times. The CDR3 sequence is CSARDPRTGLAKNIQYF. The CDR3, as DNA: TGCAGTGCTAGAGATCCCCGGACAGGGTTAGCCAAAAACATTCAGTACTTC. This chain uses TRBV20-1 with TRBJ2-4; 8 bases line up with TRBD1. V lost 0 bases to trimming and J lost 0 bases; unmatched junction nucleotides: 7. This CDR3 contains 17 residues. Germline V gene sequence: CDR1 DFQATT, CDR2 SNEGSKA (reference sequence).